This T cell receptor (beta chain) was captured by sequencing in a study of PD-L1 blockade in urothelial cancer. Study-level information: Analyses were performed on blood at 3 weeks after treatment start (the second dose) and at 6 weeks. T cells were recovered from blood samples at a median of roughly 130,000.

Measured with immunoSEQ multiplex PCR; TCRdb has only the in-frame clones, and not every one. The sample has roughly 90,000 clones, approximately 90% seen once. This clone came up once. Locally advanced or metastatic urothelial carcinoma affected the patients. The CDR3 has 16 residues. J lost 0 bases, V lost 5 bases, and 10 bases had no gene match. The germline V gene has CDR1 LGHNA and CDR2 YSLEER. Source: PBMCs, taken around atezolizumab (anti-PD-L1) treatment. The chain joins TRBV4-3 to TRBJ2-7; 7 nucleotides align to TRBD1. The clonotype originates from a man in his 60s with urothelial cancer. CDR3 nucleotide sequence: TGCGCCAGCAGCTATAGAGACAGGGCTCTCTCCTACGAGCAGTACTTC. Translated, it gives CASSYRDRALSYEQYF.